This entry features one TCR beta chain sequence. What it binds is not known. PCR was performed using 60 Vbeta and 13 Jbeta primers. Data came from immunoSEQ multiplex PCR; TCRdb stores just in-frame clones and leaves some out. The repertoire holds around 140,000 clones, with less than 80% as singletons. Donors sampled were nominally healthy, though unrecorded immune exposures were likely. The data are from a study of cytomegalovirus exposure and HLA in healthy donors. Points from the study as a whole: Sequencing likely generated an artifact that appeared as a cluster of highly shared sequence variants. With later analysis, a missense DCLRE1C variant became linked to TCR beta V- and J-gene trimming. A later analysis showed HLA-associated TCR beta chains outstripping equally common others in clonal expansion.

The sequence was obtained from a female donor in good health and CMV-seropositive. Sequenced sample: PBMCs.

The CDR3 DNA reads as TGTGCCAGCAGTGAAAGTTTGAGCGAGCAGTACTTC. This codes for CASSESLSEQYF. This chain uses TRBV6-5 with TRBJ2-7; D ambiguous. Germline CDR1 is MNHEY and CDR2 is SVGAGI. Deletions cut 5 bases from V and 6 bases from J, with 11 bases between. This CDR3 is 12 amino acids long.